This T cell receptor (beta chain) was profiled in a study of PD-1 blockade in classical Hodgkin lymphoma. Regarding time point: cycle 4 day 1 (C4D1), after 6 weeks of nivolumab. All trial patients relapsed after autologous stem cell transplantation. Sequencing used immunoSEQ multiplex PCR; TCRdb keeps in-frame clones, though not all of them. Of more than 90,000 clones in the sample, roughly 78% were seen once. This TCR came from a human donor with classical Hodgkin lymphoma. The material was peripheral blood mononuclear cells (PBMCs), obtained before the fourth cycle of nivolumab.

CDR3 in DNA: TGTGCCAGCAGTGAGACGGCTCGGGCCAATGAGCAGTTCTTC. It specifies CASSETARANEQFF. V gene TRBV2 combines with J gene TRBJ2-1; D call uncertain. This CDR3 comprises 14 residues. Germline V gene lookup returns CDR1 SNHLY and CDR2 FYNNEI. Deletions cut 3 bases from V and 6 bases from J, with 12 bases between.